This passage covers 31 T cell receptor beta chains from one sample sequenced in a study of radiation and T cells in renal cell carcinoma. Time point reported: baseline pretreatment blood. Treatment described: 15 Gy SBRT to primary tumor, nephrectomy 4 weeks later. TCRdb keeps only in-frame clones here, not all; method: immunoSEQ multiplex PCR. The repertoire holds 95,000 or so clones, with 80% to 90% as singletons. The specimen was blood, collected from a patient whose treatment included radiotherapy and nephrectomy. These receptors came from a man aged 50 to 60 with renal cell carcinoma.

This chain connects TRBV2 to TRBJ2-3, with TRBD2 as a possible D gene (6 bases). The V end lost 4 bases, the J end lost 4 bases, and 9 bases lay between the germline ends. Germline CDR1 SNHLY, CDR2 FYNNEI. This CDR3 region has 13 residues. The CDR3 DNA follows: TGTGCCAGCAGTGGGAGGGAGGCAGATACGCAGTATTTT. Translated, it gives CASSGREADTQYF.

This chain uses TRBV5-1 with TRBJ2-1; tentatively, D is TRBD1 (6 bases). V lost 0 bases and J 9 bases, leaving 19 bases between the germline ends. The CDR3 spans 16 residues. CDR1 and CDR2 from the germline V gene are SGHRS and YFSETQ. The CDR3 nucleotides read TGCGCCAGCAGCTTGGCCGGACAGTGGCCTTTGGGTGAGCAGTTCTTC. This codes for CASSLAGQWPLGEQFF.

V and J are TRBV6-1 and TRBJ1-1; D is undetermined. V lost 7 bases and J 5 bases, leaving 8 bases between the germline ends. Germline V CDR1 and CDR2: MNHNS, SASEGT. This CDR3 region has 11 residues. DNA of the CDR3: TGTGCCAGCAACTGGCATACTGAAGCTTTCTTT. This translates into CASNWHTEAFF.

This clone has a handful of counts. The CDR3 protein is CASINRGTLLNTEAFF. The CDR3 coding sequence is TGTGCCAGCATCAACAGGGGAACGTTGCTGAACACTGAAGCTTTCTTT. This rearrangement joins TRBV7-9 to TRBJ1-1, with 7 bases aligning to TRBD1. Looked up from germline, CDR1 is SEHNR and CDR2 is FQNEAQ (reference sequence). The CDR3 is made up of 16 amino acids. V was pared by 7 bases and J by 0 bases, with 11 bases of the junction left unmatched.

Comment on this clone: The same CDR3 also results from other DNA sequences found in this sample. This rearrangement joins TRBV6-4 to TRBJ2-1, with TRBD1 identical over 8 bases. Germline CDR1 MRHNA, CDR2 SNTAGT. This CDR3 is built from 13 residues. With 4 bases clipped from V and 7 bases from J, the junction kept 3 bases outside the gene matches. For the CDR3, the DNA is TGTGCCAGCAGTGCGACAGGGGTGAATGAGCAGTTCTTC. It is translated as CASSATGVNEQFF.

CDR3 amino acids: CASSLGIVVSLGEQFF. As DNA, the CDR3 is TGTGCCAGCAGCTTAGGCATAGTGGTCAGTTTAGGGGAGCAGTTCTTC. The chain combines TRBV7-2 with TRBJ2-1; D unclear. CDR3 size: 16 residues. Trimming cost V 1 base and J 10 bases, with 20 bases left between them. CDR1 SGHTA and CDR2 FQGNSA come from the germline V gene.

The V and J genes are TRBV6-6 and TRBJ2-7; D unclear. Deletions cut 6 bases from V and 1 base from J, with 13 bases between. Germline values: CDR1 MNHNY, CDR2 SVGAGI (reference sequence). The CDR3 consists of 14 residues. CDR3 loop: CASRLDPDSYEQYF. The CDR3 DNA reads as TGTGCCAGCAGACTGGACCCAGATTCCTACGAGCAGTACTTC.

The chain combines TRBV4-1 with TRBJ2-1; TRBD2 aligns across 10 bases. The J segment lost 8 bases and the V segment lost 4 bases, leaving 17 bases of the junction unmatched. Germline CDR1 MGHRA, CDR2 YSYEKL. The length of the CDR3 is 18 residues. The CDR3 loop is CASSPLNPASGRLDEQFF. The CDR3 DNA follows: TGCGCCAGCAGCCCACTAAATCCTGCTAGCGGGAGACTGGATGAGCAGTTCTTC.

This chain joins TRBV1 and TRBJ2-1; TRBD1, the D gene given by the table, was not confirmed from the DNA. TRBV1 is tagged as a pseudogene. This CDR3 has 12 amino acids. CDR3 sequence (DNA): TGCACCAGCAGCCCCAGGGGTCATGAGCAGTTCTTC. Translated: CTSSPRGHEQFF.

This sequence joins TRBV7-9 and TRBJ1-1; D may be TRBD1 (5 bases). Germline CDR1 and CDR2: SEHNR and FQNEAQ (reference sequence). The CDR3 consists of 16 residues. V was shortened by 1 base and J by 2 bases, with 14 bases between the two germline ends. CDR3 nucleotide sequence: TGTGCCAGCAGCTTAGGCATGGGGGTCGGAAACACTGAAGCTTTCTTT. Protein product: CASSLGMGVGNTEAFF.

V and J are TRBV6-6 and TRBJ1-1; 9 nucleotides align to TRBD1. There are 15 residues in the CDR3. J lost 3 bases, V lost 6 bases, and 8 bases had no gene match. Germline V gene lookup returns CDR1 MNHNY and CDR2 SVGAGI (reference sequence). CDR3 coding DNA: TGTGCCAGCAGAGACACAGGGGGCGTCCACACTGAAGCTTTCTTT. As protein: CASRDTGGVHTEAFF.

The V gene is TRBV7-8, the J gene TRBJ2-2, with D unclear. V lost 0 bases, J lost 4 bases, and 3 bases lay in between. Germline V lookup: CDR1 SGHVS, CDR2 FQNEAQ. The CDR3 is 13 amino acids. CDR3 residues: CASSLAGTGELFF. The CDR3 coding sequence is TGTGCCAGCAGCTTAGCAGGCACCGGGGAGCTGTTTTTT.

The V gene is TRBV5-1, the J gene TRBJ2-3, with 9 bases lining up with TRBD1. Germline CDR1 reads SGHRS; CDR2 reads YFSETQ. J lost 6 bases, V lost 4 bases, and 6 bases had no gene match. The length of the CDR3 is 14 residues. The CDR3 DNA sequence: TGCGCCAGCAGCATACAGGGGGCAGGGGATACGCAGTATTTT. This translates into CASSIQGAGDTQYF.

V is TRBV11-2 and J is TRBJ2-1; D might be TRBD1 (5 bases). The length of the CDR3 is 12 residues. V shed 5 bases and J shed 7 bases, with 9 bases lying between them. Germline values: CDR1 SGHAT, CDR2 FQNNGV. The CDR3, as DNA: TGTGCCAGCAGCACAGGACCGAATGAGCAGTTCTTC. Protein: CASSTGPNEQFF.

The rearrangement joins TRBV12-5 to TRBJ2-6; no reliable D call. V was pared by 5 bases and J by 1 base, with 3 bases between. This CDR3 has 13 residues. CDR1 is LGHNT and CDR2 is FRNRAP in the germline V gene. The CDR3 bases are TGTGCTAGTGGTATATCTGGGGCCAACGTCCTGACTTTC. Amino acids: CASGISGANVLTF. Variable domain in full (rest from reference TRBV12-5 and TRBJ2-6): DARVTQTPRHKVTEMGQEVTMRCQPILGHNTVFWYRQTMMQGLELLAYFRNRAPLDDSGMPKDRFSAEMPDATLATLKIQPSEPRDSAVYFCASGISGANVLTFGAGSRLTVL.

The chain employs TRBV7-2 and TRBJ2-7; D possibly corresponds to TRBD1 (6 bases). Germline-derived CDR1 and CDR2 are SGHTA and FQGNSA. The V end was cut by 5 bases, the J end by 2 bases, with 16 bases between. CDR3 size: 15 residues. The CDR3 region has the DNA TGTGCCAGCAGCAACAGGGTATCAAGGACCTACGAGCAGTACTTC. Amino acids: CASSNRVSRTYEQYF.

This sequence joins TRBV7-2 and TRBJ1-3, with no clear D. Germline assignment: CDR1 SGHTA and CDR2 FQGNSA. Trimming removed 1 base from V and 5 bases from J, with 6 bases in between. The CDR3 has 13 amino acids. This CDR3 is CASSLELRNTIYF. The CDR3 region has the DNA TGTGCCAGCAGCTTAGAGTTACGAAACACCATATATTTT.

V gene TRBV5-6 combines with J gene TRBJ2-3; D is ambiguous. In germline, CDR1 is SGHDT, CDR2 YYEEEE. The V gene lost 9 bases and the J gene lost 6 bases, with 11 bases spanning the gap. The CDR3 loop spans 11 amino acids. Here the CDR3 DNA reads TGTGCCATCACAGTAGGGGATACGCAGTATTTT. Its translation: CAITVGDTQYF.

This chain connects TRBV15 to TRBJ2-7, with 9 bases lining up with TRBD1. V lost 0 bases, J lost 3 bases, and 6 bases stayed unmatched. Looked up from germline, CDR1 is LNHNV and CDR2 is YYDKDF (reference sequence). The CDR3 has 16 residues. The CDR3 loop reads CATSRDSGTGNYEQYF. The CDR3 DNA follows: TGTGCCACCAGCAGAGATTCCGGGACAGGGAACTACGAGCAGTACTTC.

Worth noting for this clone: Sequence at one end of the junction differs from germline and may be a read error. The gene calls are TRBV5-4 and TRBJ2-7, with D possibly matching TRBD1 (5 bases). CDR1 and CDR2 from the germline V gene are SGHNT and YYREEE (reference sequence). This CDR3 contains 13 residues. CDR3 protein: CASSLETEDERYF. The CDR3 DNA reads TGTGCCAGCAGCTTGGAGACAGAAGACGAGCGGTACTTC. The complete variable domain, with remaining parts taken from reference TRBV5-4 and TRBJ2-7, reads ETGVTQSPTHLIKTRGQQVTLRCSSQSGHNTVSWYQQALGQGPQFIFQYYREEENGRGNFPPRFSGLQFPNYSSELNVNALELDDSALYLCASSLETEDERYFGPGTRLTVT.

This chain uses TRBV5-1 with TRBJ2-5, with D perhaps matching TRBD1 or TRBD2 (5 bases each). CDR3 length: 15 residues. CDR1 and CDR2 from the germline V gene are SGHRS and YFSETQ. With 6 bases removed from V and 5 bases from J, the gap between germline ends came to 20 bases. CDR3 nucleotide sequence: TGCGCCAGCAACGGTTTCGCAGGGACCGGCGAGACCCAGTACTTC. It specifies CASNGFAGTGETQYF.

This clone was observed once. The rearrangement uses TRBV6-1 and TRBJ1-4, with 8 bases fitting TRBD1. The CDR3 length is 14 residues. Germline loops: CDR1 MNHNS, CDR2 SASEGT. V lost 6 bases to trimming and J lost 5 bases; unmatched junction nucleotides: 5. For the CDR3, the DNA is TGTGCCAGCAGAGACAGGGGCGCGAATGAAAAACTGTTTTTT. Protein sequence: CASRDRGANEKLFF.

J is TRBJ2-2 and V is TRBV19; D is perhaps TRBD1 or TRBD2 (6 bases each). This CDR3 comprises 17 residues. The V end was cut by 5 bases, the J end by 6 bases, with 22 bases between. The germline CDR1 and CDR2 sequences are LNHDA and SQIVND (reference sequence). For the CDR3, the DNA is TGTGCCAGTAGTGTGCCGGGGGCTAGCGATGAGGCCGGGGAGCTGTTTTTT. It yields the protein CASSVPGASDEAGELFF. The full variable domain, its missing parts supplied by reference TRBV19 and TRBJ2-2, is DGGITQSPKYLFRKEGQNVTLSCEQNLNHDAMYWYRQDPGQGLRLIYYSQIVNDFQKGDIAEGYSVSREKKESFPLTVTSAQKNPTAFYLCASSVPGASDEAGELFFGEGSRLTVL.

V usage is TRBV6-5 and J usage is TRBJ1-1; D unclear. The V and J ends lost 2 bases and 2 bases respectively, with 12 bases between them. Germline V gene sequence: CDR1 MNHEY, CDR2 SVGAGI. The CDR3 length is 15 residues. The CDR3: CASSYRFVTNTEAFF. The CDR3 nucleotides are TGTGCCAGCAGTTACCGCTTCGTCACTAACACTGAAGCTTTCTTT.

J is TRBJ2-7 and V is TRBV7-9; a possible D gene is TRBD2 (6 bases). Trimming took 1 base from V and 3 from J, leaving 13 bases between them. In germline, CDR1 is SEHNR, CDR2 FQNEAQ (reference sequence). The CDR3 extends over 15 amino acids. The CDR3 sequence: CASSLEGTGIYEQYF. The CDR3 DNA sequence: TGTGCCAGCAGCTTAGAAGGGACTGGCATCTACGAGCAGTACTTC.

V is TRBV30 and J is TRBJ2-3; D assignment may be TRBD1 or TRBD2 (6 bases each). V gave up 3 bases and J gave up 0 bases, with 10 bases separating them. The CDR3 length is 14 residues. From germline, CDR1 is GTSNPN and CDR2 SVGIG (reference sequence). The chain's CDR3 is CAWRGGPSTDTQYF. As DNA, the CDR3 is TGTGCCTGGAGAGGGGGGCCCAGCACAGATACGCAGTATTTT.

Only one count was recorded for this clone. J is TRBJ1-2 and V is TRBV27; D gene ambiguous. The V gene's germline CDR1 is MNHEY and CDR2 SMNVEV (reference sequence). V lost 3 bases and J lost 4, with 12 bases in between. This CDR3 has 14 amino acids. Written as DNA, the CDR3 is TGTGCCAGCAGTTTGTCGAGGGCTAGCTATGGCTACACCTTC. Its protein is CASSLSRASYGYTF.

The V and J genes are TRBV11-1 and TRBJ2-1, with 8 bases lining up with TRBD2. Germline lookup yields CDR1 SGHAT and CDR2 FQDESV (reference sequence). There are 13 residues in the CDR3. Germline trimming cut 5 bases from V and 15 bases from J; bases unmatched to any gene: 12. The CDR3 sequence is CASSKDTGTRGFF. The DNA for the CDR3 is TGTGCCAGCAGCAAAGACACCGGGACTAGGGGGTTCTTC. Combining the CDR3 with reference TRBV11-1 and TRBJ2-1 gives the whole variable domain EAEVAQSPRYKITEKSQAVAFWCDPISGHATLYWYRQILGQGPELLVQFQDESVVDDSQLPKDRFSAERLKGVDSTLKIQPAELGDSAMYLCASSKDTGTRGFFGPGTRLTVL.

The chain links TRBV7-9 to TRBJ1-3, with D maybe TRBD1 (6 bases). CDR1 is SEHNR and CDR2 is FQNEAQ in the germline V gene (reference sequence). The ends were cut back, 4 bases at V and 4 bases at J, with 17 bases in the middle. There are 16 residues in the CDR3. The CDR3 coding sequence is TGTGCCAGCAGCTCAACCTCCACAGGGCACGGAAACACCATATATTTT. Encoded protein: CASSSTSTGHGNTIYF.

J is TRBJ2-6 and V is TRBV6-5; no firm D call. Trimming removed 8 bases from V and 0 bases from J, with 11 bases in between. The germline V gene encodes CDR1 MNHEY and CDR2 SVGAGI. CDR3 length: 15 residues. The CDR3 reads CASRLGSSGANVLTF. The CDR3 nucleotides read TGTGCCAGCCGGCTAGGAAGCTCTGGGGCCAACGTCCTGACTTTC.

The chain carries TRBV12-5 and TRBJ2-1, with unresolved D. The CDR3 has 15 residues. The germline gives CDR1 LGHNT, CDR2 FRNRAP. The germline V and J ends were trimmed by 2 bases and 3 bases, with 11 bases remaining between them. In DNA, the CDR3 is TGTGCTAGTGGTTTGCGAGCTCTGGGCTACAATGAGCAGTTCTTC. Amino acids: CASGLRALGYNEQFF.